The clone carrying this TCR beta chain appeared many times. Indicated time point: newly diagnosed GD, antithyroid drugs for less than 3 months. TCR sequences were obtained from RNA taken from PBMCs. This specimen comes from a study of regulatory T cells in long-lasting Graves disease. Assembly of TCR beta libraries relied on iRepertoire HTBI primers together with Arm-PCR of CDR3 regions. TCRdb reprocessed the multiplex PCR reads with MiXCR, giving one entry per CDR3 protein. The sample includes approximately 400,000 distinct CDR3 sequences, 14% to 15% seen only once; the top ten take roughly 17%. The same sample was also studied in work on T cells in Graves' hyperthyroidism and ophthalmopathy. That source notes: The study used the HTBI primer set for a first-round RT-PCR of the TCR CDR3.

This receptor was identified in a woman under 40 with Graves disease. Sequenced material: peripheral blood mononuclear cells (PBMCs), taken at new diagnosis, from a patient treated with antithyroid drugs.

CDR3 sequence reads: CASSYRLAGDLNEQFF. The DNA of the CDR3 is TGTGCCAGCAGTTACCGACTAGCGGGAGATCTAAATGAGCAGTTCTTC. The chain carries TRBV6-5 and TRBJ2-1; TRBD2 matches 12 bases. The V segment lost 2 bases and the J segment 7 bases; nucleotides outside the gene matches: 6. Germline V gene data show CDR1 as MNHEY and CDR2 as SVGAGI. The length of the CDR3 is 16 residues.